What follows is one T cell receptor (beta chain) and its context. The antigen is undetermined. The data were obtained in a study of beta chain features in type 1 diabetes. About the research overall: Sorted cells examined across all samples numbered roughly 99,000,000.

V was clipped by 0 bases and J by 8 bases; unmatched bases: 4. CDR1 and CDR2 (germline): MNHEY, SVGAGI. The length of the CDR3 is 16 residues. Overall study results and limits: The naive, central memory and Treg TCRB repertoires of patients appeared to be more similar to one another than those of healthy donors. PCR might favor shorter templates, equally in patients and controls. Patients with Type 1 diabetes showed moderately but significantly shorter TCRB CDR3s in all four CD4+ subsets.

Since all of the isolated RNA was reverse transcribed, expressed TCRB transcripts were what got sequenced. Only in-frame clones appear in the TCRdb table, and some are missing; sequencing was by immunoSEQ multiplex PCR. Seen here are some 360,000 clones, roughly 9.8% observed once, and the top ten hold around 0.66%. Donors contributed one heparinised blood draw apiece, averaging about 120 mL. The sequenced sample was central memory CD4+ T cells from blood. This TCR was recovered from a man under 40 with type 1 diabetes. The chain recombines TRBV6-5 with TRBJ2-1, with 13 bases aligning to TRBD2. The CDR3 loop reads CASSYSGTSGMYEQFF. CDR3 DNA sequence: TGTGCCAGCAGTTACTCCGGGACTAGCGGGATGTATGAGCAGTTCTTC.